This T cell receptor beta chain was documented in a study of immune cell composition in non-small cell lung cancer. Trimming removed 4 bases from V and 4 bases from J, with 11 bases in between. Germline V gene data show CDR1 as GTSNPN and CDR2 as SVGIG (reference sequence). The CDR3 runs to 13 residues. This clone came up once. Repertoires were generated with immunoSEQ multiplex PCR, while TCRdb's copy carries only in-frame clones and drops some. The top ten clones hold around 9% of a sample with about 2,000 clones, over 60% of them seen once. Normal lung was sampled as far from the tumour as possible, at least 3 cm. DNA was extracted from unsorted cell suspensions stored frozen.

This chain uses TRBV30 with TRBJ1-3, with D unclear. This clonotype originated in a human donor with non-small cell lung cancer. The source material was non-adjacent lung tissue. The CDR3 reads CAWTGEKGNTIYF. CDR3 bases: TGTGCCTGGACTGGAGAAAAGGGAAACACCATATATTTT. The whole variable domain, filled in from reference TRBV30 and TRBJ1-3, reads SQTIHQWPATLVQPVGSPLSLECTVEGTSNPNLYWYRQAAGRGLQLLFYSVGIGQISSEVPQNLSASRPQDRQFILSSKKLLLSDSGFYLCAWTGEKGNTIYFGEGSWLTVV.